A selection of T cell receptor beta chains follows, all from one sample in a study of cytomegalovirus exposure and HLA in healthy donors. Repertoires were generated with immunoSEQ multiplex PCR, while TCRdb's copy carries only in-frame clones and drops some. The listing records roughly 150,000 clones. Sequencing input: PBMCs. Receptors originate from a woman between 50 and 59 years old in good health and CMV-seronegative. Each CDR3 is given with its conserved first and last residue. The D gene is left open where the match is weak.

15	.	TRBV7-2	TRBJ1-5	CASRNVAFSNQPQHF	TGTGCCAGCAGGAATGTGGCATTTAGCAATCAGCCCCAGCATTTT
14	.	TRBV9	TRBJ2-5	CASSEMEGAETQYF	TGTGCCAGCAGCGAGATGGAGGGGGCAGAGACCCAGTACTTC
15	.	TRBV18	TRBJ1-6	CASSPTSDYNSPLHF	TGTGCCAGCTCACCTACATCTGACTATAATTCACCCCTCCACTTT
13	.	TRBV5-1	TRBJ2-7	CASSLAGFGVQYF	TGCGCCAGCAGCTTGGCCGGCTTCGGAGTGCAGTACTTC
16	TRBD2	TRBV15	TRBJ2-7	CATSYPGGDGAYEQYF	TGTGCCACCAGCTACCCGGGGGGGGACGGAGCCTACGAGCAGTACTTC
15	.	TRBV5-8	TRBJ2-3	CASSGRTKITDTQYF	TGTGCCAGCAGCGGCAGGACAAAAATCACAGATACGCAGTATTTT
16	TRBD2	TRBV11-2	TRBJ2-7	CASSPDSGSRAYEQYF	TGTGCCAGCAGCCCAGATAGCGGGAGCCGAGCCTACGAGCAGTACTTC
15	.	TRBV7-9	TRBJ2-5	CASSLVAHPQETQYF	TGTGCCAGCAGCTTAGTCGCGCACCCCCAAGAGACCCAGTACTTC
14	TRBD2	TRBV29-1	TRBJ2-5	CSVGASGSRETQYF	TGCAGCGTTGGGGCTAGCGGGAGCAGGGAGACCCAGTACTTC
15	.	TRBV29-1	TRBJ1-1	CSVEVRGRMNTEAFF	TGCAGCGTTGAGGTCAGGGGCCGCATGAACACTGAAGCTTTCTTT
14	.	TRBV7-2	TRBJ2-1	CASSLSGQGGEQFF	TGTGCCAGCAGCCTCAGCGGGCAGGGTGGTGAGCAGTTCTTC
15	.	TRBV5-1	TRBJ1-2	CASSPPRSELYGYTF	TGCGCCAGCAGCCCACCCCGCTCGGAGCTTTATGGCTACACCTTC